This entry lists 11 T cell receptor beta chains sequenced from one sample in a study of shared clonotypes between healthy human individuals. Sequencing used immunoSEQ multiplex PCR; TCRdb keeps in-frame clones, though not all of them. The table shows under 650,000 clones, with 90% to 97% occurring only once. The sequencing input was naive CD4+ T cells sorted from blood. As to subset: CD45RA+ positively selected. Receptor source: a woman aged 25 to 45 in good health.

The V call is TRBV18, the J call TRBJ2-2, with D perhaps TRBD1 (6 bases). Germline lookup yields CDR1 KGHSH and CDR2 LQKENI. This CDR3 has 15 amino acids. The ends were cut back, 0 bases at V and 4 bases at J, with 9 bases in the middle. CDR3 amino acids: CASSPPQGSTGELFF. Here the CDR3 DNA reads TGTGCCAGCTCACCACCTCAGGGGAGCACCGGGGAGCTGTTTTTT.

J is TRBJ2-7 and V is TRBV13, with no clear D. The CDR3 length is 12 residues. V dropped 5 bases and J dropped 9 bases, with 14 bases sitting between them. From germline, CDR1 is PRHDT and CDR2 FYEKMQ (reference sequence). CDR3 protein: CASSRLVDGQYF. The CDR3 DNA reads as TGTGCCAGCAGCAGATTAGTTGATGGGCAGTACTTC.

The rearrangement joins TRBV7-9 to TRBJ2-7; 10 bases align to TRBD1. V shed 5 bases, J shed 4 bases, and the junction held 11 bases outside the gene matches. Germline assignment: CDR1 SEHNR and CDR2 FQNEAQ (reference sequence). This CDR3 comprises 16 residues. The CDR3 DNA reads TGTGCCAGCAGCGCCGGGGGCGGGACAGGGGCTTACGAGCAGTACTTC. Its translation is CASSAGGGTGAYEQYF.

This chain connects TRBV28 to TRBJ2-5; maybe TRBD2 (6 bases). CDR1 is MDHEN, CDR2 SYDVKM, per germline. V was pared by 4 bases and J by 5 bases, with 17 bases between. The CDR3 sequence is 15 residues long. The CDR3 bases are TGTGCCAGCAGTTCCCCCGGGGGAGGCGTCGAGACCCAGTACTTC. This sequence encodes CASSSPGGGVETQYF.

As to this clone: Other DNA sequences in the sample encode the same CDR3. This chain connects TRBV28 to TRBJ1-2; 7 bases match TRBD1. The J segment lost 8 bases and the V segment lost 6 bases, leaving 12 bases of the junction unmatched. This CDR3 spans 14 amino acids. Germline V lookup: CDR1 MDHEN, CDR2 SYDVKM. The DNA for the CDR3 is TGTGCCAGCAGGCCCGACAGGGTCTTGGGCGGCTACACCTTC. Amino acids: CASRPDRVLGGYTF.

The gene calls are TRBV18 and TRBJ2-3; 11 nucleotides match TRBD2. This CDR3 region has 20 residues. Germline CDR1 and CDR2: KGHSH and LQKENI. V gave up 4 bases and J gave up 3 bases; unmatched junction bases: 18. The DNA for the CDR3 is TGTGCCAGCTCACTCCCTAGACTAGCGGGAACGCTCGATCGGACAGATACGCAGTATTTT. This codes for CASSLPRLAGTLDRTDTQYF.

This chain uses TRBV11-1 with TRBJ2-7, with 9 bases aligning to TRBD1. Germline trimming cut 5 bases from V and 4 bases from J; bases unmatched to any gene: 9. This CDR3 has 15 amino acids. From germline, CDR1 is SGHAT and CDR2 FQDESV (reference sequence). The CDR3 DNA reads as TGTGCCAGCAGCGTCCGAGGACAGGGGCGGTACGAGCAGTACTTC. Translated, it gives CASSVRGQGRYEQYF.

The chain employs TRBV2 and TRBJ1-2; no reliable D call. Germline V lookup: CDR1 SNHLY, CDR2 FYNNEI. The CDR3 sequence is 14 residues long. V lost 0 bases, J lost 6 bases, and 11 bases lay in between. The CDR3 region has the DNA TGTGCCAGCAGTGAAGCGCTTCGGCGGGATGGCTACACCTTC. Translation: CASSEALRRDGYTF. The entire variable domain, with the rest obtained from reference TRBV2 and TRBJ1-2, is as follows: EPEVTQTPSHQVTQMGQEVILRCVPISNHLYFYWYRQILGQKVEFLVSFYNNEISEKSEIFDDQFSVERPDGSNFTLKIRSTKLEDSAMYFCASSEALRRDGYTFGSGTRLTVV.

This clone was observed a single time. This sequence joins TRBV28 and TRBJ2-1; the D gene is possibly TRBD1 (6 bases). Deletions cut 7 bases from V and 7 bases from J, with 20 bases between. Germline V gene data show CDR1 as MDHEN and CDR2 as SYDVKM. This CDR3 has 15 residues. This chain's CDR3 is CASNGGQLFSNEQFF. The DNA of the CDR3 is TGTGCCAGCAACGGCGGACAGCTATTTTCGAATGAGCAGTTCTTC. Full variable domain (outside the CDR3, taken from reference TRBV28 and TRBJ2-1): DVKVTQSSRYLVKRTGEKVFLECVQDMDHENMFWYRQDPGLGLRLIYFSYDVKMKEKGDIPEGYSVSREKKERFSLILESASTNQTSMYLCASNGGQLFSNEQFFGPGTRLTVL.

The V and J genes are TRBV6-5 and TRBJ2-7; 8 bases agree with TRBD2. V shed 2 bases, J shed 3 bases, and the junction held 6 bases outside the gene matches. The CDR3 has 15 residues. Germline V CDR1 and CDR2: MNHEY, SVGAGI. The CDR3 region has the DNA TGTGCCAGCAGTTACGGACTAGCAGGAGTCTACGAGCAGTACTTC. It is translated as CASSYGLAGVYEQYF.

This rearrangement joins TRBV5-1 to TRBJ2-2, with TRBD2 matching 7 bases. Trimming removed 4 bases from V and 4 bases from J; junction bases left unmatched: 7. Per germline, CDR1 SGHRS and CDR2 YFSETQ. This CDR3 has 15 amino acids. The CDR3 DNA sequence: TGCGCCAGCAGCACCGACGGGGAGGGCACCGGGGAGCTGTTTTTT. Amino acid sequence: CASSTDGEGTGELFF. The full variable domain, its missing parts supplied by reference TRBV5-1 and TRBJ2-2, is KAGVTQTPRYLIKTRGQQVTLSCSPISGHRSVSWYQQTPGQGLQFLFEYFSETQRNKGNFPGRFSGRQFSNSRSEMNVSTLELGDSALYLCASSTDGEGTGELFFGEGSRLTVL.